One and the same sample provided the 31 T cell receptor beta chains below, sequenced in a study of T cells in women clearing cervical HPV infection. Profiling relied on immunoSEQ multiplex PCR, and the TCRdb table lists in-frame clones only, not all of them. The clone table shows around 31,000 clones, with the ten largest holding approximately 4.5%. Sequencing was performed on blood buffy coat. The receptors originated from a woman aged 18-70 years with a cervical HPV16 infection that either progressed to CIN3+ or cleared (not recorded which).

Points on this clone: The CDR3 goes on 3 residues after the read ends, and that part is filled in from the germline J gene. The chain carries TRBV18 and TRBJ1-1; TRBD1 agrees at 7 bases. Germline lookup yields CDR1 KGHSH and CDR2 LQKENI. The CDR3 extends over 16 amino acids. Losses at the gene ends were 2 bases for V and 2 bases for J; bases not matched to a gene: 8. This CDR3 reads CASSPTDRTSNTEAFF. Partial CDR3 DNA: TGTGCCAGCTCACCAACGGACAGGACGTCTAACACTGAA. Filled out from reference TRBV18 and TRBJ1-1, the complete variable domain reads NAGVMQNPRHLVRRRGQEARLRCSPMKGHSHVYWYRQLPEEGLKFMVYLQKENIIDESGMPKERFSAEFPKEGPSILRIQQVVRGDSAAYFCASSPTDRTSNTEAFFGQGTRLTVV.

In the case of this clone: Read sequence stops 3 residues before the CDR3 end, and the germline J gene provides the missing end. This chain uses TRBV20-1 with TRBJ1-1; D gene uncertain. Looked up from germline, CDR1 is DFQATT and CDR2 is SNEGSKA (reference sequence). The CDR3 covers 14 residues. Trimming pared 6 bases from V and 1 base from J, leaving 15 bases between. This chain's CDR3 is CSAPRGGRNTEAFF. The covered CDR3 bases are TGCAGTGCACCCCGGGGAGGGAGGAACACTGAA.

The sequenced part of the CDR3 DNA is TGTGCCAGCGACAGTAATGAAAAG. This sequence encodes CASDSNEK. The whole CDR3 reads CASDSNEKLFF. J is TRBJ2-2 and V is TRBV6-4; tentatively, D is TRBD1 (5 bases). The read halts 3 residues ahead of the CDR3 end, with the missing end drawn from the germline J gene. The CDR3 has 11 residues. Germline CDR1 MRHNA, CDR2 SNTAGT.

Worth noting for this clone: The observed sequence ends 3 residues before the CDR3 terminus, with the missing tail filled in from the germline J gene. The V gene is TRBV5-6, the J gene TRBJ2-2; TRBD1 agrees at 8 bases. This CDR3 region has 15 residues. Per the germline V gene, CDR1 is SGHDT and CDR2 is YYEEEE. The part of the CDR3 DNA that was read is TGTGCCAGCAGCTTGGGGACAGGGAGGAATTCACCG. Amino acids: CASSLGTGRNSP. The entire CDR3 reads CASSLGTGRNSPLFF.

About this clone: The read falls 3 residues short of the CDR3 end, and the missing part is taken from the germline J gene. This chain uses TRBV6-4 with TRBJ2-7; 7 bases map to TRBD1. The CDR3 consists of 14 residues. Germline V gene data show CDR1 as MRHNA and CDR2 as SNTAGT. V trimming: 5 bases; J trimming: 2 bases; junction bases outside the gene matches: 6. The CDR3 loop is CASSPQGDPYEQYF. The sequenced CDR3 bases are TGTGCCAGCAGTCCGCAGGGGGACCCCTACGAG.

With regard to this clone: The read comes to an end 3 residues before the CDR3 does, leaving the germline J gene to fill in the end. This chain joins TRBV11-3 and TRBJ1-2; the D gene is possibly TRBD1 (5 bases). Germline CDR1 SGHNT, CDR2 YENEEA. CDR3 length: 14 amino acids. The sequenced part of the CDR3 DNA is TGTGCCAGCAGCCCCCGGGAAGGGGTCTGGGGC. It codes for CASSPREGVWG. Given in full, the CDR3 is CASSPREGVWGYTF.

Comment on this clone: The read gets to within 3 residues of the CDR3 end, and the germline J gene fills in the rest. The rearrangement uses TRBV20-1 and TRBJ2-1; weak D call: TRBD2 (6 bases). Germline V gene lookup returns CDR1 DFQATT and CDR2 SNEGSKA (reference sequence). V was trimmed by 6 bases and J by 8 bases, leaving 20 bases between them. The CDR3 covers 14 residues. The DNA read from the CDR3 is TGCAGTGCCATAGCGGTGGGTCGTTGGGATGAG. Translating it yields CSAIAVGRWDE. The full CDR3 sequence reads CSAIAVGRWDEQFF.

Note on this clone: With the read ending 3 residues before the CDR3 end, the germline J gene is used to fill in that end. The chain uses TRBV5-1 and TRBJ2-2; D is perhaps TRBD1 (7 bases). V was cut by 4 bases and J by 3 bases, with 10 bases left in between. Per germline, CDR1 SGHRS and CDR2 YFSETQ. The CDR3 has 14 amino acids. CDR3 residues: CASSLRGDTGELFF. The part of the CDR3 DNA that was read is TGCGCCAGCAGCCTCAGGGGGGACACCGGGGAG.

In the case of this clone: Sequencing ends 3 residues short of the CDR3 end; the germline J gene provides the rest. The V call is TRBV19, the J call TRBJ1-2, with TRBD1 as a possible D gene (6 bases). The CDR3 consists of 15 residues. Looked up from germline, CDR1 is LNHDA and CDR2 is SQIVND (reference sequence). CDR3 DNA, as far as it was read: TGTGCCAGTAGTATAAAGGGGGAGCAGGCCTACGAC. Residues: CASSIKGEQAYD. The whole CDR3 region reads CASSIKGEQAYDYTF.

On this clone: The read halts 3 residues ahead of the CDR3 end, with the missing end drawn from the germline J gene. This chain links TRBV29-1 with TRBJ1-1; no definite D call. Germline V gene lookup returns CDR1 SQVTM and CDR2 ANQGSEA. V was trimmed by 4 bases and J by 0 bases, leaving 15 bases between them. CDR3 length: 15 amino acids. The CDR3 region is CSVAPLDKLNTEAFF. CDR3 DNA (partial): TGCAGCGTTGCCCCTCTTGACAAACTGAACACTGAA.

Turning to this clone: The read falls 3 residues short of the CDR3 end, and the missing part is taken from the germline J gene. The V and J genes are TRBV7-3 and TRBJ2-4, with 8 bases aligning to TRBD2. V shed 5 bases and J 1 base; nucleotides not matched to a gene: 13. The germline V gene has CDR1 SGHTA and CDR2 FQGTGA. The CDR3 consists of 18 residues. CDR3 sequence reads: CASSPTGGVPGAKNIQYF. Incomplete CDR3 DNA: TGTGCCAGCAGCCCAACGGGGGGGGTCCCCGGGGCCAAAAACATT.

As regards this clone: The read ends 3 residues early relative to the CDR3; the germline J gene fills the gap. V is TRBV20-1 and J is TRBJ2-3; TRBD2 matches at 12 bases. Losses at the gene ends were 5 bases for V and 4 bases for J; bases not matched to a gene: 4. There are 14 residues in the CDR3. CDR1 DFQATT and CDR2 SNEGSKA come from the germline V gene (reference sequence). CDR3 DNA (partial): TGCAGTGCTGGACTAGCGGGAACCCCAGATACG. Translating it yields CSAGLAGTPDT. The whole CDR3 protein reads CSAGLAGTPDTQYF.

Notes on this clone: The observed sequence ends 3 residues before the CDR3 terminus, with the missing tail filled in from the germline J gene. The chain uses TRBV5-4 and TRBJ1-2; D remains unclear. Germline CDR1 is SGHNT and CDR2 is YYREEE (reference sequence). Trimming removed 4 bases from V and 7 bases from J, with 20 bases in between. The CDR3 sequence is 15 residues long. CDR3: CASSGHPAGRSGYTF. CDR3 DNA (partial): TGTGCCAGCAGCGGCCATCCGGCGGGGAGGTCTGGC.

As to this clone: The CDR3 extends 3 residues past the end of the read, so its final part is completed from the germline J gene. The rearrangement joins TRBV2 to TRBJ2-2; a possible D gene is TRBD1 (6 bases). The CDR3 runs to 13 residues. Germline V CDR1 and CDR2: SNHLY, FYNNEI. The CDR3 sequence is CASTRQANEKLFF. The CDR3 DNA, read in part, is TGTGCCAGCACGCGACAGGCTAATGAAAAG.

Concerning this clone itself: Read data end 3 residues before the CDR3 end; the end is taken from the germline J gene. The rearrangement uses TRBV5-1 and TRBJ2-6, with 9 bases aligning to TRBD1. V dropped 0 bases and J dropped 3; count of bases not matched to a gene: 7. Germline loops: CDR1 SGHRS, CDR2 YFSETQ. CDR3 length: 18 residues. CDR3: CASSLVGTGSGGANVLTF. The CDR3 DNA, read in part, is TGCGCCAGCAGCTTGGTTGGGACAGGGTCCGGTGGGGCCAACGTC.

The sequenced CDR3 bases are TGTGCCAGCAGCCTAGCGGGGGTTGATGAG. Encoded protein: CASSLAGVDE. The full CDR3 is CASSLAGVDEQFF. The gene calls are TRBV5-6 and TRBJ2-1, with TRBD2 identical over 10 bases. The read halts 3 residues ahead of the CDR3 end, with the missing end drawn from the germline J gene. The germline V gene has CDR1 SGHDT and CDR2 YYEEEE. The length of the CDR3 is 13 residues. Trimming at V came to 4 bases and at J to 8 bases, leaving 3 bases not matched to a gene.

As to this clone: The read halts 3 residues ahead of the CDR3 end, with the missing end drawn from the germline J gene. The same CDR3 is also encoded by other DNA sequences in this sample. V usage is TRBV30 and J usage is TRBJ1-3; D perhaps matches TRBD1 (6 bases). This CDR3 has 13 residues. The germline V gene encodes CDR1 GTSNPN and CDR2 SVGIG (reference sequence). The ends were cut back, 0 bases at V and 3 bases at J, with 6 bases in the middle. Partial CDR3 DNA: TGTGCCTGGAGTGTAGGGGGTGGAAACACC. It encodes CAWSVGGGNT. The complete CDR3 protein is CAWSVGGGNTIYF.

Comments on this clone: The read gets to within 3 residues of the CDR3 end, and the germline J gene fills in the rest. V is TRBV29-1 and J is TRBJ2-7, with D hard to call. Germline CDR1 SQVTM, CDR2 ANQGSEA. The V gene lost 6 bases and the J gene lost 1 base, with 7 bases spanning the gap. This CDR3 spans 11 amino acids. CDR3 region: CSVLLSYEQYF. The sequenced part of the CDR3 DNA is TGCAGCGTCCTACTATCCTACGAG.

A word on this clone: The sequenced fragment ends 3 residues before the CDR3 boundary, so the rest is inferred from the germline J gene. The rearrangement uses TRBV19 and TRBJ1-2, with TRBD1 matching 12 bases. The CDR3 consists of 14 residues. The V gene's germline CDR1 is LNHDA and CDR2 SQIVND (reference sequence). The CDR3 is CASSPGQGAGDYTF. The part of the CDR3 DNA that was read is TGTGCCAGTAGCCCGGGACAGGGGGCTGGAGAC.

Of note for this clone: The read stops 3 residues short of the end of the CDR3; the missing end is completed from the germline J gene. The V gene is TRBV5-1, the J gene TRBJ2-5, with 9 bases identical to TRBD1. The CDR3 is 14 amino acids. With 4 bases clipped from V and 5 bases from J, the junction kept 6 bases outside the gene matches. Germline V gene sequence: CDR1 SGHRS, CDR2 YFSETQ. The CDR3: CASSTGTGRETQYF. The CDR3 DNA, read in part, is TGCGCCAGCAGCACCGGGACAGGGCGGGAGACC.

As to this clone: The CDR3 is cut off 3 residues early in the read; its end comes from the germline J gene. The chain recombines TRBV30 with TRBJ1-6, with D perhaps TRBD1 (5 bases). V dropped 5 bases and J dropped 7 bases, with 18 bases sitting between them. The germline gives CDR1 GTSNPN, CDR2 SVGIG (reference sequence). The CDR3 loop spans 15 amino acids. The DNA read from the CDR3 is TGTGCCTGGTGCCATGGGGGGTCGGGGAATTCACCC. Its translation is CAWCHGGSGNSP. The full CDR3 reads CAWCHGGSGNSPLHF.

Regarding this clone: The sequence runs out 3 residues before the end of the CDR3; the remainder is reconstructed from the germline J gene. The chain uses TRBV30 and TRBJ1-2; D perhaps matches TRBD1 (6 bases). Germline CDR1 reads GTSNPN; CDR2 reads SVGIG (reference sequence). This CDR3 region has 13 residues. Trimming stripped 4 bases from V and 3 bases from J, with 12 bases between. This CDR3 reads CAWTHRDDYGYTF. The part of the CDR3 DNA that was read is TGTGCCTGGACACACAGGGACGACTATGGC.

CDR3 bases read: TGTGCCAGCAGACGCACAGATACC. Protein: CASRRTDT. The CDR3, in full, reads CASRRTDTYTF. The chain recombines TRBV6-2 or TRBV6-3 with TRBJ1-2; D gene unclear. The sequence runs out 3 residues before the end of the CDR3; the remainder is reconstructed from the germline J gene. This CDR3 is built from 11 residues. CDR1 and CDR2 from the germline V gene are MNHEY and SVGEGT.

Regarding this clone: The CDR3 end lies 3 residues beyond the end of the read and is filled in from the germline J gene. This chain connects TRBV11-3 to TRBJ2-7, with 8 bases identical to TRBD1. V lost 2 bases to trimming and J lost 4 bases; unmatched junction nucleotides: 7. The CDR3 runs to 15 residues. The germline gives CDR1 SGHNT, CDR2 YENEEA. This CDR3 reads CASSLRGQGVYEQYF. CDR3 DNA, as far as it was read: TGTGCCAGCAGCTTAAGAGGACAGGGTGTGTACGAG.

In the case of this clone: The observed sequence ends 3 residues before the CDR3 terminus, with the missing tail filled in from the germline J gene. The V gene is TRBV20-1, the J gene TRBJ2-7, with a tentative D call TRBD2 (6 bases). The CDR3 spans 15 residues. V gave up 1 base and J gave up 4 bases, with 17 bases separating them. Germline V lookup: CDR1 DFQATT, CDR2 SNEGSKA (reference sequence). CDR3 DNA (partial): TGCAGTGCTAGAGCCAGTCTTGGCGGGGCTTACGAG. Protein product: CSARASLGGAYE. From start to end, the CDR3 is CSARASLGGAYEQYF.

Worth noting for this clone: The read stops 3 residues short of the end of the CDR3; the missing end is completed from the germline J gene. This chain links TRBV12-3 or TRBV12-4 with TRBJ1-5, with 7 positions matching TRBD1. V lost 11 bases and J lost 7; bases outside the gene matches: 14. The length of the CDR3 is 14 residues. The CDR3: CASGRGATGQPQHF. The covered CDR3 bases are TGTGCCTCAGGGCGGGGGGCGACAGGGCAGCCC.

Notes on this clone: The CDR3 end falls 3 residues outside the read, so it is completed with the germline J gene. The chain is built from TRBV18 and TRBJ1-6; perhaps TRBD1 as D (6 bases). V was clipped by 3 bases and J by 2 bases, with 11 bases between them. CDR1 is KGHSH and CDR2 is LQKENI in the germline V gene. The CDR3 runs 16 residues. This CDR3 reads CASSPLGQTYNSPLHF. The CDR3 DNA, read in part, is TGTGCCAGCTCACCTCTCGGACAGACCTATAATTCACCC.

In the case of this clone: The read falls 3 residues short of the CDR3 end, and the missing part is taken from the germline J gene. The genes are TRBV30 and TRBJ1-4, with D perhaps TRBD1 (6 bases). The CDR3 consists of 15 residues. Germline-derived CDR1 and CDR2 are GTSNPN and SVGIG (reference sequence). CDR3 DNA (partial): TGTGCCTGGAACGTAGGAGGGGGACAAGGCTCACCA. The encoded protein is CAWNVGGGQGSP. The full CDR3 reads CAWNVGGGQGSPLFF.

On this clone itself: With the read ending 3 residues before the CDR3 end, the germline J gene is used to fill in that end. The rearrangement uses TRBV10-3 and TRBJ1-4; no definite D call. The germline gives CDR1 ENHRY, CDR2 SYGVKD. The CDR3 has 13 residues. V shed 3 bases and J shed 2 bases, with 4 bases lying between them. This CDR3 reads CAISDGTNEKLFF. The sequenced CDR3 bases are TGTGCCATCAGTGACGGGACTAATGAAAAA.

Turning to this clone: The CDR3 end is not reached by the read, which stops 3 residues before it; the germline J gene fills it in. The V and J genes are TRBV29-1 and TRBJ2-2; no firm D call. This CDR3 region has 16 residues. The V gene's germline CDR1 is SQVTM and CDR2 ANQGSEA. With 0 bases removed from V and 2 bases from J, the gap between germline ends came to 13 bases. CDR3 DNA, as far as it was read: TGCAGCGTTGAAGACGGGTTCGAGCGAAACACCGGGGAG. Translation gives CSVEDGFERNTGE. From start to end, the CDR3 is CSVEDGFERNTGELFF.

Here the CDR3 reads CASSLNSRLQSNSPLFF. The covered CDR3 bases are TGCGCCAGCAGCTTGAACTCGCGGCTCCAGTCTAATTCACCG. The gene calls are TRBV5-1 and TRBJ2-2; D is uncertain. The read ends 3 residues before the CDR3 terminus; that terminus is restored from the germline J gene. The CDR3 spans 17 residues. CDR1 and CDR2 (germline): SGHRS, YFSETQ. Based on the CDR3 plus reference TRBV5-1 and TRBJ2-2, the full variable domain is KAGVTQTPRYLIKTRGQQVTLSCSPISGHRSVSWYQQTPGQGLQFLFEYFSETQRNKGNFPGRFSGRQFSNSRSEMNVSTLELGDSALYLCASSLNSRLQSNSPLFFGEGSRLTVL.